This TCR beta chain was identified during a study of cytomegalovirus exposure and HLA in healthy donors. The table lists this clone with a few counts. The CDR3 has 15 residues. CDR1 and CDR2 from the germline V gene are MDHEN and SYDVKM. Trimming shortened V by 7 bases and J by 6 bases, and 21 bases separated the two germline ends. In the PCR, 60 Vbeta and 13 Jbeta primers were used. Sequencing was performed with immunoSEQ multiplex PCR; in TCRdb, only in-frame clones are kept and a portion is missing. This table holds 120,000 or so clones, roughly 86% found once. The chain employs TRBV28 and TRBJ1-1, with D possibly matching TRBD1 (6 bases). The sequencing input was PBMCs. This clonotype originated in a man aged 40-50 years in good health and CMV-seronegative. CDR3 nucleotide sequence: TGTGCCAGCACTCAAAGGGGGGGAAGAAGGGCTGAAGCTTTCTTT. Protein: CASTQRGGRRAEAFF.